This T cell receptor beta chain was found in a study of T cells in Graves' hyperthyroidism and ophthalmopathy. Regions amplified from RNA transcripts were the TCR beta CDR3 regions. First-round RT-PCR targeting the TCR CDR3 was performed with the HTBI primer set. TCRdb redid the calling of the multiplex PCR reads with MiXCR, one entry per CDR3 protein. Of 450,000 to 700,000 distinct CDR3 sequences listed, 46% are singletons. Losses at the gene ends were 8 bases for V and 7 bases for J; bases not matched to a gene: 18. Germline lookup yields CDR1 SEHNR and CDR2 FQNEAQ (reference sequence). The CDR3 loop spans 16 amino acids. This clonotype occurred once. Its antigen is not known. Any patient presenting with uncontrolled infection, other autoimmune disease, pregnancy or lactation was left out. Diagnosis relied on clinical symptoms, serum thyroxine and TRAb, thyroid ultrasound and orbital computed tomography.

Study-wide results and caveats: Appearing also in blood were most of the thyroid clonotypes expanded above 0.001.

The V call is TRBV7-9, the J call TRBJ2-5; TRBD2 matches 8 bases. Sequencing was carried out using peripheral blood or thyroid tissue (not recorded which). This receptor was taken from an adult woman with Graves' disease, either hyperthyroidism or ophthalmopathy (not recorded which). In nucleotides, the CDR3 is TGTGCCAGCTCGACCCGTAGCGGGGAGCTGGGGGCGACCCAGTACTTC. Translated: CASSTRSGELGATQYF.